A single sample gave rise to the 32 T cell receptor beta chains below, sequenced in a study of blood T cell repertoires in COVID-19 (dated by TCRdb to 2020 to 2022). Libraries came from the immunoSEQ multiplex PCR assay. The table was pulled from immuneACCESS by TCRdb, which kept in-frame rearrangements only. Such tables lose some clones; where checked, under half of the loss comes from unresolved V genes, and the rest has no known cause. The sample contains 150,000 to 250,000 clones, 70% to 80% of them found a single time. About 6.5% of the sample is taken by the ten largest. Source material: peripheral blood. Receptor source: a woman aged 40 to 50 with COVID-19, enrolled during active disease.

This chain links TRBV19 with TRBJ1-4; TRBD1 agrees at 8 bases. J lost 6 bases, V lost 3 bases, and 9 bases had no gene match. This CDR3 has 16 amino acids. Germline loops: CDR1 LNHDA, CDR2 SQIVND (reference sequence). The CDR3 DNA reads as TGTGCCAGTAGTATCACGAGACAGGGGTTCGATGAAAAACTGTTTTTT. Amino acids: CASSITRQGFDEKLFF.

The chain uses TRBV18 and TRBJ2-3, with D possibly being TRBD2 (6 bases). CDR1 and CDR2 (germline): KGHSH, LQKENI. The CDR3 contains 15 residues. The V end was cut by 3 bases, the J end by 2 bases, with 12 bases between. CDR3 coding DNA: TGTGCCAGCTCACCGGACTATCTTTCCACAGATACGCAGTATTTT. This gives the protein CASSPDYLSTDTQYF.

The chain is built from TRBV19 and TRBJ2-3; D possibly corresponds to TRBD1 (5 bases). There are 14 residues in the CDR3. Germline values: CDR1 LNHDA, CDR2 SQIVND (reference sequence). Between the trimmed V and J ends, which lost 6 bases and 1 base, there was a span of 11 bases. The CDR3 loop reads CASSPDRGTDTQYF. In nucleotides, the CDR3 is TGTGCCAGTAGCCCAGACAGAGGCACAGATACGCAGTATTTT. Looking up the rest from reference TRBV19 and TRBJ2-3 gives the full variable domain: DGGITQSPKYLFRKEGQNVTLSCEQNLNHDAMYWYRQDPGQGLRLIYYSQIVNDFQKGDIAEGYSVSREKKESFPLTVTSAQKNPTAFYLCASSPDRGTDTQYFGPGTRLTVL.

The J gene is TRBJ1-1, the V gene TRBV12-3 or TRBV12-4; 8 positions agree with TRBD1. This CDR3 is 13 amino acids long. After removal of 5 bases from V and 5 bases from J, the junction contained 4 bases not matched to a gene. The CDR3 protein is CASSQQGGTEAFF. In DNA form, the CDR3 reads TGTGCCAGCAGTCAACAGGGGGGGACTGAAGCTTTCTTT.

V and J are TRBV7-2 and TRBJ2-7, with D perhaps TRBD2 (6 bases). V was cut by 0 bases and J by 6 bases, with 15 bases left in between. This CDR3 comprises 15 residues. Germline V gene data show CDR1 as SGHTA and CDR2 as FQGNSA. The CDR3 is CASSLAQSGTGEQYF. The CDR3 region has the DNA TGTGCCAGCAGCTTAGCGCAAAGTGGGACTGGCGAGCAGTACTTC.

The chain combines TRBV2 with TRBJ1-2; TRBD1 might be the D (5 bases). The CDR3 runs to 13 residues. Germline values: CDR1 SNHLY, CDR2 FYNNEI. V dropped 6 bases and J dropped 6 bases, with 14 bases sitting between them. CDR3 DNA: TGTGCCAGCAGCTGGGGGGACGGAAATGGCTACACCTTC. Translation gives CASSWGDGNGYTF. Variable domain in full (rest from reference TRBV2 and TRBJ1-2): EPEVTQTPSHQVTQMGQEVILRCVPISNHLYFYWYRQILGQKVEFLVSFYNNEISEKSEIFDDQFSVERPDGSNFTLKIRSTKLEDSAMYFCASSWGDGNGYTFGSGTRLTVV.

The V gene is TRBV3-1 (or the pseudogene TRBV3-2), the J gene TRBJ2-2; possibly TRBD1 for D (5 bases). V was cut by 5 bases and J by 6 bases, with 13 bases left in between. Germline assignment: CDR1 LGHDT and CDR2 YNNKEL (reference sequence). The CDR3 runs to 14 residues. CDR3 protein: CASSSPGFAGELFF. The CDR3 DNA reads TGTGCCAGCAGCTCCCCAGGGTTCGCCGGGGAGCTGTTTTTT.

This rearrangement joins TRBV11-2 to TRBJ1-4; the match to TRBD1 covers 7 bases. Germline CDR1 is SGHAT and CDR2 is FQNNGV. The J segment lost 4 bases and the V segment lost 5 bases, leaving 10 bases of the junction unmatched. The CDR3 runs to 16 residues. CDR3 amino acids: CASSLGRGHDNEKLFF. The CDR3 DNA reads as TGTGCCAGCAGCCTAGGGAGGGGGCATGATAATGAAAAACTGTTTTTT.

This chain uses TRBV18 with TRBJ2-1; 8 positions match TRBD1. The CDR3 loop spans 16 amino acids. Trimming took 0 bases from V and 9 from J; bases not matched to a gene: 10. Looked up from germline, CDR1 is KGHSH and CDR2 is LQKENI. The CDR3 loop is CASSPPDTGGNGEQFF. CDR3 nucleotides: TGTGCCAGCTCACCACCGGATACAGGGGGTAATGGTGAGCAGTTCTTC.

The chain couples TRBV27 to TRBJ2-7; 11 nucleotides match TRBD1. Germline CDR1 reads MNHEY; CDR2 reads SMNVEV (reference sequence). J gave up 6 bases and V 6 bases, and 7 bases lay outside the gene matches. The CDR3 is made up of 14 amino acids. Here the CDR3 reads CASRNRDRGSEQYF. CDR3 coding DNA: TGTGCCAGCAGAAACCGGGACAGGGGGTCCGAGCAGTACTTC.

The chain has TRBV23-1 and TRBJ2-1, with 9 bases aligning to TRBD2. TRBV23-1 is assigned to the ORF class and has an uncertain function. The ends lost 2 bases at V and 0 bases at J; junction bases unmatched: 14. The CDR3 contains 20 residues. The CDR3 reads CASSQMKLREGLGSYNEQFF. CDR3 DNA: TGCGCCAGCAGTCAAATGAAGCTGCGGGAGGGCCTGGGCTCCTACAATGAGCAGTTCTTC.

The rearrangement joins TRBV10-3 to TRBJ2-7; 12 positions agree with TRBD2. After removal of 1 base from V and 3 bases from J, the junction contained 4 bases not matched to a gene. The CDR3 is 16 residues long. The germline V gene encodes CDR1 ENHRY and CDR2 SYGVKD. The CDR3 spells CAISELLAGGLYEQYF. As DNA, the CDR3 is TGTGCCATCAGTGAGTTACTAGCGGGAGGCCTCTACGAGCAGTACTTC.

In its sample, this clone was seen once. The rearrangement joins TRBV11-2 to TRBJ2-3; D possibly corresponds to TRBD2 (6 bases). Germline CDR1 SGHAT, CDR2 FQNNGV. The CDR3 has 16 residues. V was pared by 2 bases and J by 3 bases, with 15 bases between. The CDR3 spells CASSLRGGTSTDTQYF. The CDR3 DNA reads TGTGCCAGCAGCTTACGGGGCGGGACCAGTACAGATACGCAGTATTTT.

This sequence joins TRBV10-1 and TRBJ1-2; TRBD1 might be the D (6 bases). Looked up from germline, CDR1 is WNHNN and CDR2 is SYGVQD (reference sequence). This CDR3 has 14 residues. V was cut by 3 bases and J by 4 bases, with 12 bases left in between. The CDR3 reads CASSDSTGRYGYTF. For the CDR3, the DNA is TGCGCCAGCAGTGATTCAACAGGGCGCTATGGCTACACCTTC.

The CDR3 loop reads CASSRQIDQPQHF. The CDR3 region has the DNA TGTGCCAGCAGCCGACAGATTGATCAGCCCCAGCATTTT. This rearrangement joins TRBV7-6 to TRBJ1-5; perhaps TRBD1 as D (5 bases). Looked up from germline, CDR1 is SGHVS and CDR2 is FNYEAQ. The CDR3 covers 13 residues. Trimming cost V 5 bases and J 5 bases, with 10 bases left between them.

V and J are TRBV7-9 and TRBJ1-2, with unresolved D. This CDR3 region has 14 residues. Deletions cut 1 base from V and 1 base from J, with 7 bases between. CDR1 is SEHNR, CDR2 FQNEAQ, per germline (reference sequence). The CDR3, as DNA: TGTGCCAGCAGCTTAGGCCGAGATAACTATGGCTACACCTTC. Amino acids: CASSLGRDNYGYTF.

V is TRBV7-2 and J is TRBJ2-7; 8 positions agree with TRBD2. CDR1 and CDR2 from the germline V gene are SGHTA and FQGNSA. V shed 2 bases, J shed 0 bases, and the junction held 6 bases outside the gene matches. The CDR3 spans 16 residues. The CDR3 sequence: CASSLNPGGVSYEQYF. The CDR3 nucleotides read TGTGCCAGCAGCTTAAACCCGGGAGGGGTCTCCTACGAGCAGTACTTC.

The chain combines TRBV5-1 with TRBJ2-6, with a weak D call TRBD2 (6 bases). CDR1 and CDR2 from the germline V gene are SGHRS and YFSETQ. The V and J ends lost 5 bases and 0 bases respectively, with 12 bases between them. The CDR3 has 16 residues. CDR3 nucleotide sequence: TGCGCCAGCAGGGCTAGCGTATCCTCTGGGGCCAACGTCCTGACTTTC. Residues: CASRASVSSGANVLTF.

The chain joins TRBV11-2 to TRBJ1-5, with 7 bases lining up with TRBD1. The V and J ends lost 0 bases and 3 bases, in that order; junction bases with no gene match: 2. Germline CDR1 reads SGHAT; CDR2 reads FQNNGV. This CDR3 is built from 15 residues. The CDR3 coding sequence is TGTGCCAGCAGCTTAGACAGGGGGTCCAATCAGCCCCAGCATTTT. Translation gives CASSLDRGSNQPQHF.

This chain joins TRBV19 and TRBJ1-6; a weak D match, TRBD1 (5 bases). Looked up from germline, CDR1 is LNHDA and CDR2 is SQIVND (reference sequence). V was trimmed by 0 bases and J by 8 bases, leaving 8 bases between them. The CDR3 has 14 residues. DNA for the CDR3: TGTGCCAGTAGTATAGATAACAGGCATTCACCCCTCCACTTT. Translated, it gives CASSIDNRHSPLHF.

The chain combines TRBV7-8 with TRBJ2-7; 8 positions agree with TRBD1. Unmatched junction bases numbered 17, after V lost 7 bases and J lost 6 bases. This CDR3 is built from 16 residues. CDR1 SGHVS and CDR2 FQNEAQ come from the germline V gene. The CDR3 protein is CASTVEGRQGFAEQYF. CDR3 DNA: TGTGCCAGCACCGTAGAGGGGAGACAGGGGTTTGCCGAGCAGTACTTC.

J is TRBJ2-3 and V is TRBV18; D gene unclear. The CDR3 is made up of 14 amino acids. Between the trimmed V and J ends, which lost 0 bases and 3 bases, there was a span of 7 bases. The germline V gene has CDR1 KGHSH and CDR2 LQKENI. CDR3 region: CASSPPSRTDTQYF. The CDR3, as DNA: TGTGCCAGCTCACCACCTTCGCGGACAGATACGCAGTATTTT.

The V and J genes are TRBV3-1 (or the pseudogene TRBV3-2) and TRBJ2-2; TRBD2 matches 7 bases. The CDR3 covers 14 residues. Germline loops: CDR1 LGHDT, CDR2 YNNKEL (reference sequence). V gave up 6 bases and J gave up 2 bases; unmatched junction bases: 3. CDR3 DNA sequence: TGTGCCAGCAGGGGGGGGAGTAACACCGGGGAGCTGTTTTTT. Protein: CASRGGSNTGELFF.

This clone came up a few times. V is TRBV5-1 and J is TRBJ2-7, with D tentatively TRBD1 (6 bases). This CDR3 contains 16 residues. CDR1 SGHRS and CDR2 YFSETQ come from the germline V gene. V lost 4 bases, J lost 0 bases, and 17 bases lay in between. CDR3 DNA: TGCGCCAGCAGCCTCCGGGCAGGACAGACCTCCTACGAGCAGTACTTC. This gives the protein CASSLRAGQTSYEQYF.

CDR3 region: CASSLTPAGEKLFF. CDR3 sequence (DNA): TGTGCCAGCAGCTTAACCCCGGCAGGTGAAAAACTGTTTTTT. This rearrangement joins TRBV13 to TRBJ1-4; D remains ambiguous. CDR1 is PRHDT, CDR2 FYEKMQ, per germline (reference sequence). The V and J ends lost 2 bases and 7 bases respectively, with 11 bases between them. The CDR3 is 14 amino acids.

This chain joins TRBV11-3 and TRBJ2-2, with 11 bases identical to TRBD1. Germline values: CDR1 SGHNT, CDR2 YENEEA. The CDR3 has 17 amino acids. Trimming took 3 bases from V and 5 from J; bases not matched to a gene: 8. CDR3 bases: TGTGCCAGCAGCTTTGCCTCCGGGACAGGGGGGACCGGGGAGCTGTTTTTT. Translation: CASSFASGTGGTGELFF.

The chain links TRBV6-5 to TRBJ1-1, with D possibly matching TRBD1 (5 bases). Trimming cost V 2 bases and J 1 base, with 8 bases left between them. CDR1 MNHEY and CDR2 SVGAGI come from the germline V gene. The CDR3 length is 14 residues. In DNA, the CDR3 is TGTGCCAGCAGTTACGACCAGGGGAACACTGAAGCTTTCTTT. Amino acid sequence: CASSYDQGNTEAFF.

This chain links TRBV7-2 with TRBJ2-7; TRBD2 matches 10 bases. V lost 5 bases and J lost 6; bases outside the gene matches: 7. Germline V gene data show CDR1 as SGHTA and CDR2 as FQGNSA. The length of the CDR3 is 14 residues. CDR3 in amino acids: CASSPTSGYFEQYF. In DNA form, the CDR3 reads TGTGCCAGCAGCCCGACTAGCGGGTATTTCGAGCAGTACTTC.

V and J are TRBV6-5 and TRBJ1-2, with TRBD1 matching over 8 bases. The germline gives CDR1 MNHEY, CDR2 SVGAGI. This CDR3 spans 13 amino acids. After removal of 7 bases from V and 8 bases from J, the junction contained 9 bases not matched to a gene. The DNA of the CDR3 is TGTGCCAGCACCCATGGGGCAGGGGGCGGCTACACCTTC. Protein sequence: CASTHGAGGGYTF.

The chain couples TRBV11-1 to TRBJ1-6; D unresolved. Germline V gene data show CDR1 as SGHAT and CDR2 as FQDESV (reference sequence). Deletions cut 0 bases from V and 6 bases from J, with 12 bases between. The CDR3 covers 16 residues. The CDR3 loop reads CASSLAATAANSPLHF. In DNA form, the CDR3 reads TGTGCCAGCAGCTTAGCGGCGACTGCAGCTAATTCACCCCTCCACTTT.

The J gene is TRBJ2-4, the V gene TRBV19, with D maybe TRBD2 (6 bases). V gave up 7 bases and J gave up 6 bases, with 19 bases separating them. CDR3 length: 15 residues. The V gene's germline CDR1 is LNHDA and CDR2 SQIVND (reference sequence). The DNA of the CDR3 is TGTGCCAGTAAAGGGCGGAGGGGCGGGGTAAACATTCAGTACTTC. Protein: CASKGRRGGVNIQYF.

V gene TRBV14 combines with J gene TRBJ2-7; TRBD1 agrees at 8 bases. The V segment lost 1 base and the J segment 6 bases; nucleotides outside the gene matches: 2. From germline, CDR1 is SGHDN and CDR2 FVKESK. This CDR3 is 13 amino acids long. Here the CDR3 DNA reads TGTGCCAGCAGCCAAGGACAGGGGCTCGAGCAGTACTTC. As protein: CASSQGQGLEQYF. The entire variable domain, with the rest obtained from reference TRBV14 and TRBJ2-7, is as follows: EAGVTQFPSHSVIEKGQTVTLRCDPISGHDNLYWYRRVMGKEIKFLLHFVKESKQDESGMPNNRFLAERTGGTYSTLKVQPAELEDSGVYFCASSQGQGLEQYFGPGTRLTVT.